The next 16 T cell receptor beta chains were all read from a single sample in a study of blood T cell repertoires in COVID-19. Libraries were prepared by immunoSEQ multiplex PCR; TCRdb keeps only in-frame clonotypes and omits some of them. Of roughly 270,000 clones listed, around 84% are singletons. Material for sequencing was PBMCs or T cells enriched from blood (not recorded which). Source of these receptors: a woman aged 45-65 years who had recovered from COVID-19.

The chain recombines TRBV6-5 with TRBJ2-7; 9 bases match TRBD1. The CDR3 loop spans 15 amino acids. The V segment lost 7 bases and the J segment 5 bases; nucleotides outside the gene matches: 12. CDR1 and CDR2 (germline): MNHEY, SVGAGI. The CDR3 DNA follows: TGTGCCAGCACGCCCATTACCGGGACAGGGAACGAGCAGTACTTC. Translated: CASTPITGTGNEQYF.

The V call is TRBV7-2, the J call TRBJ1-3, with D hard to call. With 6 bases removed from V and 0 bases from J, the gap between germline ends came to 12 bases. Germline values: CDR1 SGHTA, CDR2 FQGNSA. The CDR3 loop spans 15 amino acids. The chain's CDR3 is CASSAGLSSGNTIYF. The CDR3 bases are TGTGCCAGCAGTGCAGGTTTAAGCTCTGGAAACACCATATATTTT.

The V gene is TRBV3-1 (or the pseudogene TRBV3-2), the J gene TRBJ2-2, with TRBD2 matching 10 bases. CDR1 is LGHDT, CDR2 YNNKEL, per germline (reference sequence). CDR3 size: 16 residues. With V trimmed by 4 bases and J by 6 bases, 8 bases remained unmatched. This chain's CDR3 is CASSRKPSGGAGELFF. As DNA, the CDR3 is TGTGCCAGCAGCCGAAAGCCCAGCGGGGGGGCCGGGGAGCTGTTTTTT.

Turning to this clone: The sample has other DNA sequences that encode this CDR3 too. The CDR3 is CASSINRGYEQYF. The DNA of the CDR3 is TGTGCCAGTAGTATAAATCGAGGCTACGAGCAGTACTTC. The chain is built from TRBV19 and TRBJ2-7; unclear D gene. With 2 bases removed from V and 3 bases from J, the gap between germline ends came to 8 bases. This CDR3 has 13 residues. Looked up from germline, CDR1 is LNHDA and CDR2 is SQIVND (reference sequence).

This chain connects TRBV6-5 to TRBJ1-2; 11 nucleotides line up with TRBD1. Germline-derived CDR1 and CDR2 are MNHEY and SVGAGI. The ends lost 7 bases at V and 6 bases at J; junction bases unmatched: 7. The CDR3 has 14 residues. The CDR3: CASNRDRGVDGYTF. CDR3 in DNA: TGTGCCAGCAATAGGGACAGGGGGGTCGATGGCTACACCTTC.

This clone has just a few counts. A read error may produce the germline difference seen at one junction end. The chain couples TRBV6-1 to TRBJ2-7; 9 bases fit TRBD2. Germline V gives CDR1 MNHNS, CDR2 SASEGT. The CDR3 runs 14 residues. CDR3 DNA: TGTGCCAGCAGGGAAGGTGGCGGGGGGGCGGTGCAGTACTTC. It specifies CASREGGGGAVQYF.

The chain has TRBV11-2 and TRBJ2-7, with TRBD2 identical over 8 bases. J gave up 6 bases and V 5 bases, and 9 bases lay outside the gene matches. The CDR3 length is 14 residues. Germline-derived CDR1 and CDR2 are SGHAT and FQNNGV. Here the CDR3 reads CASSLQREQGEQYF. DNA for the CDR3: TGTGCCAGCAGCCTCCAGCGGGAGCAGGGCGAGCAGTACTTC.

The V and J genes are TRBV12-3 or TRBV12-4 and TRBJ2-7; tentative D call: TRBD1 (6 bases). V dropped 6 bases and J dropped 7 bases, with 13 bases sitting between them. This CDR3 is 12 amino acids long. CDR3 sequence: CASSYRALEQYF. CDR3 DNA sequence: TGTGCCAGCAGCTACAGGGCTCTGGAGCAGTACTTC.

This chain uses TRBV6-5 with TRBJ1-4, with D possibly matching TRBD1 (5 bases). V gave up 6 bases and J gave up 0 bases, with 11 bases separating them. Germline V gene data show CDR1 as MNHEY and CDR2 as SVGAGI. The CDR3 loop spans 15 amino acids. This CDR3 reads CASSPQGATNEKLFF. As DNA, the CDR3 is TGTGCCAGCAGCCCCCAAGGGGCAACTAATGAAAAACTGTTTTTT.

CDR3 bases: TGTGCCAGCAGCTTGGAGTATAGAGATACGCAGTATTTT. It is translated as CASSLEYRDTQYF. The chain is built from TRBV5-6 and TRBJ2-3; D call uncertain. The ends were cut back, 0 bases at V and 5 bases at J, with 7 bases in the middle. This CDR3 has 13 residues. CDR1 and CDR2 from the germline V gene are SGHDT and YYEEEE.

This sequence joins TRBV6-5 and TRBJ1-1, with 8 bases identical to TRBD1. Per the germline V gene, CDR1 is MNHEY and CDR2 is SVGAGI. The V segment lost 2 bases and the J segment 5 bases; nucleotides outside the gene matches: 7. This CDR3 is built from 15 residues. The CDR3 bases are TGTGCCAGCAGTTACCAAGGACAGGGTGGAACTGAAGCTTTCTTT. This codes for CASSYQGQGGTEAFF.

The V gene is TRBV3-1 (or the pseudogene TRBV3-2), the J gene TRBJ1-1; D gene uncertain. The CDR3 length is 14 residues. V lost 1 base and J 6 bases, leaving 12 bases between the germline ends. From germline, CDR1 is LGHDT and CDR2 YNNKEL (reference sequence). For the CDR3, the DNA is TGTGCCAGCAGCCAAGGAGGGCGTAAAGCTGAAGCTTTCTTT. It yields the protein CASSQGGRKAEAFF.

The sample holds a few counts of this clone. This chain joins TRBV29-1 and TRBJ1-2; D is possibly TRBD1 (6 bases). Germline loops: CDR1 SQVTM, CDR2 ANQGSEA. The V end was cut by 6 bases, the J end by 2 bases, with 13 bases between. The CDR3 sequence is 13 residues long. CDR3 loop: CSVRGAGNYGYTF. DNA of the CDR3: TGCAGCGTCCGGGGGGCAGGAAACTATGGCTACACCTTC. The whole variable domain, filled in from reference TRBV29-1 and TRBJ1-2, reads SAVISQKPSRDICQRGTSLTIQCQVDSQVTMMFWYRQQPGQSLTLIATANQGSEATYESGFVIDKFPISRPNLTFSTLTVSNMSPEDSSIYLCSVRGAGNYGYTFGSGTRLTVV.

The gene calls are TRBV12-3 or TRBV12-4 and TRBJ1-5, with a tentative D call TRBD1 (6 bases). Trimming took off 5 bases at V and 5 bases at J, with 10 bases between the two ends. The CDR3 spans 13 residues. As DNA, the CDR3 is TGTGCCAGCAGTCATCAGGGGCATCAGCCCCAGCATTTT. The encoded protein is CASSHQGHQPQHF.

The chain carries TRBV28 and TRBJ2-7; perhaps TRBD2 as D (6 bases). Trimming pared 6 bases from V and 0 bases from J, leaving 15 bases between. The CDR3 extends over 15 amino acids. Germline assignment: CDR1 MDHEN and CDR2 SYDVKM. CDR3 residues: CASRGLRLSSYEQYF. Written as DNA, the CDR3 is TGTGCCAGCAGGGGACTGAGATTGAGCTCCTACGAGCAGTACTTC.

V gene TRBV5-5 combines with J gene TRBJ1-1, with 7 positions matching TRBD1. This CDR3 contains 13 residues. Germline CDR1 is SGHKS and CDR2 is YYEKEE (reference sequence). Trimming cost V 1 base and J 11 bases; bases outside gene matches: 8. The CDR3 DNA is TGTGCCAGCAGCTTGCTGGATCAGGGGGGCGCTTTCTTT. Translating gives CASSLLDQGGAFF.